This T cell receptor beta chain appears in the sequencing data of a study of blood T cells in healthy people across ages. Study-wide points: Unsorted PBMC input precluded a conclusive naive versus antigen-experienced comparison. Naive T cell percentage showed a strong correlation with the diversity of TCR beta.

PCR was performed a second time for about 7 to 11 cycles using a sample-barcoded 5' primer and a J-beta primer mix. TCRdb analysed the 5' RACE reads with MiXCR anew, one entry per CDR3 protein. This table holds approximately 1,000,000 distinct CDR3 sequences, about two fifths found once. The sample holds many counts of this clonotype. The antigen is unknown. With 0 bases removed from V and 1 base from J, the gap between germline ends came to 12 bases. Per the germline V gene, CDR1 is MGHRA and CDR2 is YSYEKL. CDR3 size: 16 residues. The chain recombines TRBV4-1 with TRBJ1-1, with a tentative D call TRBD1 (6 bases). This receptor was obtained from a man between 18 and 35 years old in good health. Sequenced material: blood. The CDR3 is CASSQEQGNRNTEAFF. The CDR3 DNA is TGCGCCAGCAGCCAAGAACAGGGTAATCGGAACACTGAAGCTTTCTTT.